This T cell receptor beta chain was sequenced during a study of blood T cell repertoires in COVID-19. Overall study: Sample material is recorded as cDNA or gDNA derived from T cells, B-cell-depleted T cells, or PBMCs.

Germline V gives CDR1 SGHKS, CDR2 YYEKEE (reference sequence). The CDR3 contains 16 residues. V lost 1 base, J lost 4 bases, and 12 bases lay in between. Enrollees, roughly 18 to 90 years old, lived in 24 US areas. Libraries were prepared by immunoSEQ multiplex PCR; TCRdb keeps only in-frame clonotypes and omits some of them. The sample lists approximately 180,000 clones, roughly three quarters occurring once. This clone has more than one count but fewer than ten. Sequenced input: PBMCs or T cells enriched from blood (not recorded which). The receptor's source is a woman aged 50 to 60 with acute COVID-19. The chain is built from TRBV5-5 and TRBJ1-6; the D is unclear. The CDR3 DNA follows: TGTGCCAGCAGCTTGTCTATAACAGCTTATAATTCACCCCTCCACTTT. This sequence encodes CASSLSITAYNSPLHF.